One sample yielded the 29 T cell receptor beta chains listed below, sequenced in a study of T and B cells in COVID-19 patients. Multiplex PCR with BIOMED2 TRB-A/B primer pools amplified TRB rearrangements. Each CDR3 protein gets one entry after TCRdb re-called the multiplex PCR reads with MiXCR. The table includes about 23,000 distinct CDR3 sequences, 25% to 30% detected once. Each TRB amplification used about 250-550 ng of genomic DNA from blood. Sequences were obtained from blood. The receptors were gathered from a human donor who had recovered from COVID-19.

Comment on this clonotype: An end of the junction differs from the germline gene, which may be a read error. V usage is TRBV10-3 and J usage is TRBJ2-1; 9 bases agree with TRBD2. Looked up from germline, CDR1 is ENHRY and CDR2 is SYGVKD. CDR3 length: 17 amino acids. The CDR3 nucleotides read TGTGCCATCCGTGAGTCGACTAGCGGAAGCTCCTACAATGAGCAGTTCTTC. Protein sequence: CAIRESTSGSSYNEQFF.

By sample fraction, this clonotype is medium-sized. The chain has TRBV19 and TRBJ2-2, with unresolved D. The CDR3 has 11 amino acids. The V end was cut by 3 bases, the J end by 6 bases, with 2 bases between. The germline gives CDR1 LNHDA, CDR2 SQIVND (reference sequence). CDR3 loop: CASSIAGELFF. The DNA of the CDR3 is TGTGCCAGTAGTATTGCCGGGGAGCTGTTTTTT.

V usage is TRBV12-3 or TRBV12-4 and J usage is TRBJ2-1; 10 bases fit TRBD1. With 5 bases clipped from V and 4 bases from J, the junction kept 5 bases outside the gene matches. The CDR3 is 15 amino acids. The CDR3 is CASSPGTGVYNEQFF. The CDR3 region has the DNA TGTGCCAGCAGTCCCGGGACAGGGGTATACAATGAGCAGTTCTTC.

This clonotype was counted between two and nine times. V and J are TRBV5-4 and TRBJ1-2; a weak D match, TRBD1 (6 bases). This CDR3 has 16 amino acids. Trimming removed 0 bases at V and 8 bases at J, with 20 bases between. Germline CDR1 reads SGHNT; CDR2 reads YYREEE (reference sequence). The chain's CDR3 is CASSLDSGVPFGGYTF. For the CDR3, the DNA is TGTGCCAGCAGCTTGGATTCAGGGGTCCCCTTTGGCGGCTACACCTTC.

The rearrangement links TRBV6-5 to TRBJ2-4; 9 bases are a match to TRBD1. This CDR3 contains 13 residues. With 6 bases clipped from V and 7 bases from J, the junction kept 4 bases outside the gene matches. CDR1 and CDR2 (germline): MNHEY, SVGAGI. The CDR3 nucleotides read TGTGCCAGCAGCAGGGGGACAGGGAACATTCAGTACTTC. Its translation: CASSRGTGNIQYF.

The genes are TRBV6-1 and TRBJ1-1; D is unresolved. The CDR3 sequence is 14 residues long. CDR1 MNHNS and CDR2 SASEGT come from the germline V gene. Trimming pared 1 base from V and 1 base from J, leaving 7 bases between. The CDR3 protein is CASSEEIGNTEAFF. The CDR3 nucleotides are TGTGCCAGCAGTGAAGAAATAGGGAACACTGAAGCTTTCTTT.

The chain couples TRBV19 to TRBJ2-7, with TRBD2 matching over 8 bases. Germline CDR1 and CDR2: LNHDA and SQIVND (reference sequence). The CDR3 is 14 amino acids. J gave up 7 bases and V 10 bases, and 15 bases lay outside the gene matches. The CDR3 here is CATRRNSGATEQYF. The CDR3, as DNA: TGTGCCACCCGCCGAAATAGCGGGGCCACGGAGCAGTACTTC.

J is TRBJ2-1 and V is TRBV24-1; D gene ambiguous. CDR3 length equals 11 residues. Germline assignment: CDR1 KGHDR and CDR2 SFDVKD. V was trimmed by 4 bases and J by 9 bases, leaving 6 bases between them. Written as DNA, the CDR3 is TGTGCCACCAGTGAGTTGGGTGAGCAGTTCTTC. Its translation: CATSELGEQFF.

Within the sample, this clonotype is medium-sized. The rearrangement links TRBV19 to TRBJ2-1; TRBD2 matches at 9 bases. CDR1 LNHDA and CDR2 SQIVND come from the germline V gene (reference sequence). The CDR3 contains 17 residues. Trimming cost V 3 bases and J 5 bases; bases outside gene matches: 11. In DNA form, the CDR3 reads TGTGCCAGTAGTATCCCCTGGGCTAGCGGGGCCAACAATGAGCAGTTCTTC. Its protein is CASSIPWASGANNEQFF.

The V gene is TRBV12-3 or TRBV12-4, the J gene TRBJ2-3, with TRBD2 as a possible D gene (6 bases). The CDR3 is 15 amino acids. Between the trimmed V and J ends, which lost 6 bases and 3 bases, there was a span of 16 bases. The CDR3: CASRRAGRLTDTQYF. The CDR3 DNA follows: TGTGCCAGCAGAAGGGCGGGGCGACTAACAGATACGCAGTATTTT.

Worth noting for this clonotype: This may be a read error, as it is one base from a much larger clone. The chain recombines TRBV6-5 with TRBJ2-2; 7 positions match TRBD2. The J segment lost 5 bases and the V segment lost 6 bases, leaving 3 bases of the junction unmatched. Germline CDR1 and CDR2: MNHEY and SVGAGI. CDR3 length: 13 residues. CDR3 DNA sequence: TGTGCCAGCAGAGGGAGGGAGACCGGGGAGCTGTTTTTT. Translation: CASRGRETGELFF.

The V call is TRBV6-5, the J call TRBJ1-2, with D maybe TRBD1 (6 bases). V was clipped by 5 bases and J by 4 bases, with 17 bases between them. This CDR3 has 15 amino acids. Germline CDR1 and CDR2: MNHEY and SVGAGI. The CDR3, as DNA: TGTGCCAGCAGTCGGTCACAGGGATACCTCTATGGCTACACCTTC. It is translated as CASSRSQGYLYGYTF.

The chain joins TRBV20-1 to TRBJ1-4; TRBD1 aligns across 7 bases. The germline V gene has CDR1 DFQATT and CDR2 SNEGSKA (reference sequence). V trimming: 0 bases; J trimming: 4 bases; junction bases outside the gene matches: 2. The CDR3 loop spans 14 amino acids. The CDR3 region has the DNA TGCAGTGCTAGAGATTGGGACAGTAATGAAAAACTGTTTTTT. This sequence encodes CSARDWDSNEKLFF.

This clonotype was observed at least ten times. J is TRBJ2-7 and V is TRBV30, with 7 positions matching TRBD1. V lost 2 bases, J lost 3 bases, and 7 bases stayed unmatched. Germline V gives CDR1 GTSNPN, CDR2 SVGIG (reference sequence). This CDR3 has 14 amino acids. Written as DNA, the CDR3 is TGTGCCTGGAGTCGCAACCGACAGGGCTACGAGCAGTACTTC. This sequence encodes CAWSRNRQGYEQYF.

This clonotype has just a few counts. The V and J genes are TRBV30 and TRBJ1-1; no reliable D call. Germline V gene sequence: CDR1 GTSNPN, CDR2 SVGIG (reference sequence). Trimming took off 2 bases at V and 1 base at J, with 14 bases between the two ends. This CDR3 has 15 amino acids. The CDR3 spells CAWSSTGLGNTEAFF. The CDR3 bases are TGTGCCTGGAGTAGCACCGGACTGGGGAACACTGAAGCTTTCTTT.

The table lists this clonotype with a few counts. This chain joins TRBV10-3 and TRBJ2-3, with a possible D match to TRBD1 (5 bases). CDR1 and CDR2 (germline): ENHRY, SYGVKD. This CDR3 region has 16 residues. V gave up 7 bases and J gave up 0 bases, with 17 bases separating them. The CDR3 spells CAITAQGIRSTDTQYF. The CDR3 bases are TGTGCCATCACCGCGCAGGGCATAAGAAGCACAGATACGCAGTATTTT.

In its sample, this clonotype is medium-sized. This chain uses TRBV19 with TRBJ2-2, with a weak D call TRBD1 (6 bases). CDR1 LNHDA and CDR2 SQIVND come from the germline V gene (reference sequence). The V and J ends lost 11 bases and 0 bases respectively, with 16 bases between them. This CDR3 has 15 amino acids. CDR3 residues: CACAGTQTNTGELFF. The CDR3 nucleotides read TGTGCCTGCGCCGGGACACAAACGAACACCGGGGAGCTGTTTTTT.

The chain uses TRBV7-9 and TRBJ2-3; 8 bases agree with TRBD2. The CDR3 spans 16 residues. J was trimmed by 1 base and V by 3 bases; bases with no gene match: 6. Germline V gene lookup returns CDR1 SEHNR and CDR2 FQNEAQ (reference sequence). CDR3 loop: CASSLIISGGTDTQYF. The DNA of the CDR3 is TGTGCCAGCAGCTTGATAATTAGCGGGGGCACAGATACGCAGTATTTT. Full variable domain (remainder filled in from reference TRBV7-9 and TRBJ2-3): DTGVSQNPRHKITKRGQNVTFRCDPISEHNRLYWYRQTLGQGPEFLTYFQNEAQLEKSRLLSDRFSAERPKGSFSTLEIQRTEQGDSAMYLCASSLIISGGTDTQYFGPGTRLTVL.

The V call is TRBV18, the J call TRBJ2-7; D possibly corresponds to TRBD2 (6 bases). This CDR3 has 13 amino acids. The germline V gene has CDR1 KGHSH and CDR2 LQKENI. Trimming cost V 2 bases and J 5 bases, with 10 bases left between them. The CDR3 sequence: CASSPSEGDEQYF. CDR3 bases: TGTGCCAGCTCACCATCGGAGGGCGACGAGCAGTACTTC.

This chain joins TRBV30 and TRBJ1-1; tentatively, D is TRBD1 (5 bases). The CDR3 is 13 residues long. V dropped 6 bases and J dropped 2 bases, with 13 bases sitting between them. Looked up from germline, CDR1 is GTSNPN and CDR2 is SVGIG (reference sequence). CDR3 nucleotide sequence: TGTGCCTGTCTAGGGCAGGGAAACACTGAAGCTTTCTTT. Protein: CACLGQGNTEAFF.

This clonotype was found a few times. The chain uses TRBV5-4 and TRBJ1-2; TRBD1 might be the D (6 bases). Trimming took off 4 bases at V and 6 bases at J, with 19 bases between the two ends. Per germline, CDR1 SGHNT and CDR2 YYREEE (reference sequence). The CDR3 sequence is 15 residues long. CDR3 nucleotides: TGTGCCAGCAGCACAAAGGAGGGGGGGTTGGATGGCTACACCTTC. It specifies CASSTKEGGLDGYTF.

The chain combines TRBV30 with TRBJ1-1, with 7 bases aligning to TRBD1. The CDR3 length is 14 residues. Germline loops: CDR1 GTSNPN, CDR2 SVGIG (reference sequence). The V and J ends lost 2 bases and 6 bases, in that order; junction bases with no gene match: 9. For the CDR3, the DNA is TGTGCCTGGAGTACCGGCAGGGGGACCCCTGAAGCTTTCTTT. It specifies CAWSTGRGTPEAFF. The entire variable domain, with the rest obtained from reference TRBV30 and TRBJ1-1, is as follows: SQTIHQWPATLVQPVGSPLSLECTVEGTSNPNLYWYRQAAGRGLQLLFYSVGIGQISSEVPQNLSASRPQDRQFILSSKKLLLSDSGFYLCAWSTGRGTPEAFFGQGTRLTVV.

The rearrangement links TRBV6-1 to TRBJ1-3; weak D call: TRBD1 (5 bases). The CDR3 has 15 residues. Per the germline V gene, CDR1 is MNHNS and CDR2 is SASEGT. Trimming took off 8 bases at V and 0 bases at J, with 14 bases between the two ends. The CDR3 region is CASARPGSSGNTIYF. Here the CDR3 DNA reads TGTGCCAGCGCCCGCCCAGGGAGCTCTGGAAACACCATATATTTT.

This chain uses TRBV12-3 or TRBV12-4 with TRBJ2-3; 8 positions agree with TRBD2. The CDR3 loop spans 18 amino acids. V lost 6 bases to trimming and J lost 3 bases; unmatched junction nucleotides: 17. CDR3: CASSLITGSGVATDTQYF. CDR3 in DNA: TGTGCCAGCAGCTTAATTACAGGTAGCGGGGTCGCAACAGATACGCAGTATTTT.

This clonotype was observed a handful of times. The genes are TRBV30 and TRBJ1-5; D is uncertain. Germline-derived CDR1 and CDR2 are GTSNPN and SVGIG (reference sequence). This CDR3 spans 13 amino acids. V was trimmed by 0 bases and J by 6 bases, leaving 9 bases between them. As DNA, the CDR3 is TGTGCCTGGAGTGTACTGGAGGGTCAGCCCCAGCATTTT. Its protein is CAWSVLEGQPQHF.

Within the sample, this clonotype is medium-sized. The chain combines TRBV5-5 with TRBJ2-2; 7 bases agree with TRBD1. The CDR3 length is 17 residues. Per germline, CDR1 SGHKS and CDR2 YYEKEE (reference sequence). Trimming removed 0 bases from V and 8 bases from J; junction bases left unmatched: 13. The CDR3 DNA sequence: TGTGCCAGCAGCTTGGAGGGGGCTCGACATGGGTCGGGGGAGCTGTTTTTT. It specifies CASSLEGARHGSGELFF. The full variable domain, in which reference TRBV5-5 and TRBJ2-2 provide the parts outside the CDR3, is DAGVTQSPTHLIKTRGQQVTLRCSPISGHKSVSWYQQVLGQGPQFIFQYYEKEERGRGNFPDRFSARQFPNYSSELNVNALLLGDSALYLCASSLEGARHGSGELFFGEGSRLTVL.

CDR3 DNA sequence: TGTGCCAGCAGTTATCAGCCAGATTTGATAGCGGGAGCCATGGAGACCCAGTACTTC. This translates into CASSYQPDLIAGAMETQYF. V gene TRBV6-5 combines with J gene TRBJ2-5; TRBD2 agrees at 9 bases. V dropped 3 bases and J dropped 5; count of bases not matched to a gene: 19. Germline V gene lookup returns CDR1 MNHEY and CDR2 SVGAGI. This CDR3 has 19 amino acids.

Comments on this clonotype: A read error may explain this, as a much larger clone is one base away. The gene calls are TRBV18 and TRBJ2-5, with TRBD1 matching over 7 bases. CDR3 length equals 14 residues. CDR1 KGHSH and CDR2 LQKENI come from the germline V gene. CDR3 DNA sequence: TGTGTCAGCTCACTACAGGGGTGGCAAGAGACCCAGTACTTC. Its protein product is CVSSLQGWQETQYF.

The rearrangement uses TRBV19 and TRBJ1-1; D is unclear. CDR3 length: 14 amino acids. The V and J ends lost 6 bases and 1 base respectively, with 12 bases between them. Germline CDR1 is LNHDA and CDR2 is SQIVND (reference sequence). DNA of the CDR3: TGTGCCAGTAGGACGGACTTCAGGAACACTGAAGCTTTCTTT. It specifies CASRTDFRNTEAFF.